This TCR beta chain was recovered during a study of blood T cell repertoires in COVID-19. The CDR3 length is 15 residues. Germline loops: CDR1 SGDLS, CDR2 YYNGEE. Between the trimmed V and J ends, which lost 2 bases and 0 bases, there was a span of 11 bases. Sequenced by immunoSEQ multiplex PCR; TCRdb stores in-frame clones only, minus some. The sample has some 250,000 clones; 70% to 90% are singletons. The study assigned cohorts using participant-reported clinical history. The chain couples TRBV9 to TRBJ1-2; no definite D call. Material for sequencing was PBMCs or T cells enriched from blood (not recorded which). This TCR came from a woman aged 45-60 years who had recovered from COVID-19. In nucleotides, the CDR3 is TGTGCCAGCAGCGTCGCCCCATACTCTAACTATGGCTACACCTTC. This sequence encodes CASSVAPYSNYGYTF.